Listed below are T cell receptor beta chains from one sample, sequenced in a study of tumor-infiltrating lymphocytes in primary liver carcinoma. MiXCR was run by TCRdb on the multiplex PCR reads, yielding one entry per CDR3 protein. The sample contains approximately 79,000 distinct CDR3 sequences, 60% to 75% of which appear only once. The sample was liver tumor tissue from sampling region 4. The receptors originated from a man between 35 and 55 years old with primary liver carcinoma and hepatitis B virus infection. The CDR3 runs from the conserved cysteine through the conserved F or W. The order of the fields is J gene, clone size, V gene, D gene, CDR3 protein, CDR3 DNA. A D gene is named only where the DNA matches it firmly. Clone size, where shown, is once, few, many, or a class for clones that have expanded.

J: TRBJ2-7
size: once
V: TRBV5-4
D: NA
CDR3: CASSIMEPSYEQYF
DNA: TGTGCCAGCAGCATTATGGAACCGTCCTACGAGCAGTACTTC

J: TRBJ2-6
size: NA
V: TRBV19
D: NA
CDR3: CASNPQIGANVLTF
DNA: TGTGCCAGTAACCCCCAGATTGGGGCCAACGTCCTGACTTTC

J: TRBJ2-3
size: NA
V: TRBV11-1
D: TRBD2
CDR3: CASSKGLAVSTDTLYF
DNA: TGTGCCAGCAGCAAGGGACTAGCGGTTAGCACAGATACACTCTATTTT

J: TRBJ1-5
size: once
V: TRBV7-9
D: NA
CDR3: CASSLSNQPQHF
DNA: TGTGCCAGCAGCCTTTCCAATCAGCCCCAGCATTTT

J: TRBJ2-3
size: NA
V: TRBV19
D: TRBD1
CDR3: CASSLYLPGTGDFDTQYF
DNA: TGTGCCAGTAGTCTCTACCTCCCCGGGACAGGGGACTTCGATACGCAGTATTTT

J: TRBJ2-3
size: many
V: TRBV4-1
D: NA
CDR3: CASSLAGSTDTQYF
DNA: TGCGCCAGCAGTCTGGCGGGGAGCACAGATACGCAGTATTTT

J: TRBJ2-2
size: many
V: TRBV24-1
D: NA
CDR3: CATGENTGELFF
DNA: TGTGCCACCGGGGAGAACACCGGGGAGCTGTTTTTT

J: TRBJ2-3
size: NA
V: TRBV24-1
D: NA
CDR3: CATSDSRLGTDTHYF
DNA: TGTGCCACCAGTGATTCTAGACTAGGCACAGATACGCACTATTTT

J: TRBJ1-1
size: NA
V: TRBV7-9
D: NA
CDR3: CASLRGVTGTEAFF
DNA: TGTGCCAGCCTAAGGGGGGTGACGGGAACTGAAGCTTTCTTT

J: TRBJ2-7
size: NA
V: TRBV6-5
D: TRBD2
CDR3: CVSSPGLVGEYEQYF
DNA: TGTGTCAGCAGTCCGGGACTAGTGGGAGAATACGAGCAGTACTTC

J: TRBJ1-5
size: NA
V: TRBV12-3/TRBV12-4
D: NA
CDR3: CTSSLVQGNQPQHF
DNA: TGTACCAGCAGTTTAGTGCAGGGCAATCAGCCCCAGCATTTC

J: TRBJ2-3
size: many
V: TRBV6-5
D: NA
CDR3: CASSWGSVSTDTQYF
DNA: TGTGCCAGCAGTTGGGGGTCGGTCAGTACAGATACGCAGTATTTT

J: TRBJ2-7
size: NA
V: TRBV4-2
D: TRBD2
CDR3: CAAAGLAGFYKSYEQYF
DNA: TGTGCCGCTGCTGGACTAGCGGGATTTTATAAGTCCTACGAGCAGTACTTC

J: TRBJ2-7
size: NA
V: TRBV11-2
D: NA
CDR3: CVGSLGRSSYDQYF
DNA: TGTGTCGGCAGCTTAGGCAGGAGCTCCTACGACCAGTACTTC

J: TRBJ2-3
size: many
V: TRBV29-1
D: NA
CDR3: CSVTGSTDTQYF
DNA: TGCAGCGTAACAGGTAGCACAGATACGCAGTATTTT

J: TRBJ2-3
size: few
V: TRBV6-1
D: NA
CDR3: CASSPLPLQLTDTQYF
DNA: TGTGCCAGCAGCCCACTTCCCTTACAACTCACAGATACGCAGTATTTT

J: TRBJ2-5
size: many
V: TRBV28
D: NA
CDR3: CASSSLGRIMGETQYF
DNA: TGTGCCAGCAGTTCCTTGGGACGGATTATGGGAGAGACCCAGTACTTC

J: TRBJ2-5
size: NA
V: TRBV5-1
D: NA
CDR3: CASSRNWGKEIQYF
DNA: TGCGCCAGCAGCCGCAACTGGGGGAAAGAGATCCAGTACTTC

J: TRBJ2-7
size: NA
V: TRBV11-1
D: TRBD1
CDR3: CASIPMDRGAYEQYF
DNA: TGTGCCAGCATTCCCATGGACAGGGGCGCCTACGAGCAGTACTTC

J: TRBJ1-4
size: NA
V: TRBV14
D: NA
CDR3: CASSPGPLEEKLFF
DNA: TGTGCCAGCAGCCCGGGCCCCCTTGAGGAAAAACTGTTTTTT

J: TRBJ2-2
size: NA
V: TRBV12-3/TRBV12-4
D: NA
CDR3: CASSVGGVGTGELFF
DNA: TGTGCCAGCAGCGTCGGGGGAGTGGGCACCGGGGAGTTGTTTTTT

J: TRBJ2-3
size: NA
V: TRBV11-2
D: TRBD2
CDR3: CASTLEGLAWTDTRYF
DNA: TGTGCCAGCACTTTAGAGGGACTAGCGTGGACAGATACGCGGTATTTT

J: TRBJ2-5
size: NA
V: TRBV5-5
D: NA
CDR3: CASSLPKTYQETQCF
DNA: TGTGCCAGCAGCTTGCCAAAGACATACCAAGAGACCCAGTGCTTC

J: TRBJ2-7
size: many
V: TRBV7-9
D: TRBD2
CDR3: CASSPSSGRSSGEQYF
DNA: TGTGCCAGCAGCCCGAGTAGCGGGAGAAGCTCCGGGGAGCAGTACTTC

J: TRBJ2-6
size: NA
V: TRBV11-2
D: NA
CDR3: CTSSRRKGFVSGANVLAF
DNA: TGTACCAGCAGCCGACGGAAAGGGTTTGTGTCTGGGGCCAACGTCCTGGCTTTC

J: TRBJ1-6
size: NA
V: TRBV11-2
D: NA
CDR3: CASSLGLWDGSHLHF
DNA: TGTGCCAGCAGCTTAGGTCTGTGGGATGGTTCACACCTCCACTTT

J: TRBJ1-1
size: few
V: TRBV18
D: NA
CDR3: CASSPPLGNTEAFF
DNA: TGTGCCAGCTCACCACCCCTCGGAAACACTGAAGCTTTCTTT

J: TRBJ2-5
size: many
V: TRBV18
D: NA
CDR3: CASSPSERETQYF
DNA: TGTGCCAGCTCACCATCTGAGCGGGAGACCCAGTACTTC

J: TRBJ1-3
size: few
V: TRBV2
D: NA
CDR3: CASSGRQHSGNTIYF
DNA: TGTGCCAGCAGTGGACGACAGCACTCTGGAAACACCATATATTTT

J: TRBJ1-2
size: NA
V: TRBV11-2
D: NA
CDR3: CASILLPDGGYGYTF
DNA: TGTGCCAGCATCTTACTCCCAGACGGCGGCTATGGCTACACTTTC

J: TRBJ1-1
size: many
V: TRBV10-3
D: NA
CDR3: CAIVEPGRQNTEAFF
DNA: TGTGCCATTGTTGAACCGGGACGGCAGAACACTGAAGCTTTCTTT

J: TRBJ2-7
size: once
V: TRBV2
D: NA
CDR3: CARSETGEAPYEQYF
DNA: TGTGCCAGGAGTGAAACTGGGGAGGCCCCCTACGAGCAGTACTTC

J: TRBJ2-7
size: NA
V: TRBV6-6
D: NA
CDR3: CASSYHQGSSYEQYF
DNA: TGTGCCAGCAGTTATCACCAGGGCAGCTCCTACGAGCAGTACTTC

J: TRBJ2-1
size: NA
V: TRBV28
D: NA
CDR3: CASSYKQGHYNEQFF
DNA: TGTGCCAGCAGTTACAAACAGGGTCACTACAATGAGCAGTTCTTC

J: TRBJ2-3
size: NA
V: TRBV11-2
D: NA
CDR3: CANSFLDSTDTHYF
DNA: TGTGCCAACAGCTTTCTGGACAGCACAGATACGCATTATTTT

J: TRBJ1-2
size: many
V: TRBV7-9
D: NA
CDR3: CASSLEDTFYGYTF
DNA: TGTGCCAGCAGCTTAGAGGACACCTTCTATGGCTACACCTTC

J: TRBJ2-1
size: many
V: TRBV9
D: TRBD2
CDR3: CASSPRGGTSKNEQFF
DNA: TGTGCCAGCAGCCCAAGGGGGGGGACTAGCAAGAATGAGCAGTTCTTC

J: TRBJ1-1
size: NA
V: TRBV12-3/TRBV12-4
D: TRBD1
CDR3: CASSLGPGQERPEAFF
DNA: TGTGCTAGCAGTTTAGGTCCGGGACAGGAGAGGCCTGAAGCTTTCTTT

J: TRBJ2-7
size: NA
V: TRBV29-1
D: NA
CDR3: CSADMVSGYEQYF
DNA: TGCAGCGCTGACATGGTTAGCGGTTACGAGCAGTACTTC

J: TRBJ1-1
size: many
V: TRBV4-1
D: NA
CDR3: CASSHQRGGTGEAFF
DNA: TGCGCCAGCAGCCACCAAAGGGGAGGGACGGGTGAAGCTTTCTTT

J: TRBJ2-7
size: many
V: TRBV6-1
D: NA
CDR3: CASSEQSYEQYF
DNA: TGTGCCAGCAGTGAACAGTCCTACGAGCAGTACTTC

J: TRBJ1-5
size: many
V: TRBV6-2/TRBV6-3
D: NA
CDR3: CASSYRAGGNQPQHF
DNA: TGTGCCAGCAGTTACCGGGCGGGGGGCAATCAGCCCCAGCATTTT

J: TRBJ1-5
size: many
V: TRBV30
D: NA
CDR3: CAWAGLYNQPQHF
DNA: TGTGCCTGGGCGGGACTCTACAATCAGCCCCAGCATTTT